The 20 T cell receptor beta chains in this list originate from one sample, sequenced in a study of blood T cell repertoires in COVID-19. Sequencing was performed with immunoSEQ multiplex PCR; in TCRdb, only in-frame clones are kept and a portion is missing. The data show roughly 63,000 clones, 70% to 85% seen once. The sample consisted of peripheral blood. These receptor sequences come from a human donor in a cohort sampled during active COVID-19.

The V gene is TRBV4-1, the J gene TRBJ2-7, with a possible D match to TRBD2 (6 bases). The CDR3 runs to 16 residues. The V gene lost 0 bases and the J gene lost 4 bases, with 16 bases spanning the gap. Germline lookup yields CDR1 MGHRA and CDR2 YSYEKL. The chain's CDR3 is CASSQDWPGERYEQYF. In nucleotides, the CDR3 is TGCGCCAGCAGCCAAGATTGGCCGGGAGAACGATACGAGCAGTACTTC.

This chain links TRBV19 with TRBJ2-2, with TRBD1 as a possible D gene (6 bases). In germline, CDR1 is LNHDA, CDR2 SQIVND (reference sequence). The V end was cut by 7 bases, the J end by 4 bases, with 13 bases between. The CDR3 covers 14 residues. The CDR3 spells CASKTQGGTGELFF. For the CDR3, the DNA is TGTGCCAGTAAAACACAGGGTGGCACCGGGGAGCTGTTTTTT.

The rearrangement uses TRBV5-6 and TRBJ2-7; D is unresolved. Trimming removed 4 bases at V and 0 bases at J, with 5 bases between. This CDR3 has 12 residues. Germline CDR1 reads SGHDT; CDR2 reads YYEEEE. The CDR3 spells CASSRPSYEQYF. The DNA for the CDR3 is TGTGCCAGCAGCCGTCCCTCCTACGAGCAGTACTTC.

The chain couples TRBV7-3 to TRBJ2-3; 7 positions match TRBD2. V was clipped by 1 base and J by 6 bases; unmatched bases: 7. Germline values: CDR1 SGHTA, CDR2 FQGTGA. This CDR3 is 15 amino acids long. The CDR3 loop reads CASSLSPGLWDTQYF. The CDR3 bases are TGTGCCAGCAGCTTAAGTCCGGGACTATGGGATACGCAGTATTTT.

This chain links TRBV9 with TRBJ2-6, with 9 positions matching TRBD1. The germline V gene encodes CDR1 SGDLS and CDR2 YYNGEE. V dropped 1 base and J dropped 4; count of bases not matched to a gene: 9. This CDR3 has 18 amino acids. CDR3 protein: CASSVPDRGKVGANVLTF. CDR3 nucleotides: TGTGCCAGCAGCGTACCGGACAGGGGAAAGGTGGGGGCCAACGTCCTGACTTTC.

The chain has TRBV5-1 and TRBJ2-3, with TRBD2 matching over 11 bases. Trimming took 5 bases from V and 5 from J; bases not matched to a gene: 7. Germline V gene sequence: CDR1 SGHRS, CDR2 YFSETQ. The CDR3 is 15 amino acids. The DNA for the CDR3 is TGCGCCAGCAGGAGACCTGGACTAGCGGGAGATACGCAGTATTTT. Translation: CASRRPGLAGDTQYF.

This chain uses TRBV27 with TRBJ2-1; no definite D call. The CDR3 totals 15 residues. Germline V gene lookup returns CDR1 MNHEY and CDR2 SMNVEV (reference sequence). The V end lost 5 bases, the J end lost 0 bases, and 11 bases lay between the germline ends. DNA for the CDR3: TGTGCCAGCAGTCCTCATTGGAGCTCCTACAATGAGCAGTTCTTC. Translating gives CASSPHWSSYNEQFF.

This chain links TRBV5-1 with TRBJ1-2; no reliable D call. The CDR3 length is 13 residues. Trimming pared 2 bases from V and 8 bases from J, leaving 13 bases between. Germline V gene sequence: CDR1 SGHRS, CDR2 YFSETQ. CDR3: CASSFARDYGYTF. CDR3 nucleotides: TGCGCCAGCAGCTTCGCCCGGGATTACGGCTACACCTTC.

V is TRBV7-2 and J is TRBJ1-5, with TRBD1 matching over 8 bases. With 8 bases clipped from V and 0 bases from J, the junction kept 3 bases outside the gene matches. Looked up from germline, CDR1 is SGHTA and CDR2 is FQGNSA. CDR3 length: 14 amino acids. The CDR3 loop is CASSQGASNQPQHF. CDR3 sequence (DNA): TGTGCCAGCTCCCAGGGGGCTAGCAATCAGCCCCAGCATTTT.

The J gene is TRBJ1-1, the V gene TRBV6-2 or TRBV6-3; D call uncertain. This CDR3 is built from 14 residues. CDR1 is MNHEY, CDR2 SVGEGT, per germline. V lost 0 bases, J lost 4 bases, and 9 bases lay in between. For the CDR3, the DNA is TGTGCCAGCAGTTACTCGGCCAGAAGCACTGAAGCTTTCTTT. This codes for CASSYSARSTEAFF.

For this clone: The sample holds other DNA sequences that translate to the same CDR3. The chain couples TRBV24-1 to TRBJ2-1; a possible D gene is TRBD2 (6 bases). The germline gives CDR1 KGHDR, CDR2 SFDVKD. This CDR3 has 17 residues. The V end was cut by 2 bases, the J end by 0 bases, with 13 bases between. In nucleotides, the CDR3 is TGTGCCACCAGTGATTCGTGGGCGGGGAGCTCCTACAATGAGCAGTTCTTC. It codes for CATSDSWAGSSYNEQFF.

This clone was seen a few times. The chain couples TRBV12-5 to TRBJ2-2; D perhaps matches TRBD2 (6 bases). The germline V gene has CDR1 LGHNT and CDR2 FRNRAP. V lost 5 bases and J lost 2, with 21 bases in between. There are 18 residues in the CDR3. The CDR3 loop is CASGQTGTPRNNTGELFF. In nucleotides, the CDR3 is TGTGCTAGTGGTCAGACCGGGACTCCTAGAAACAACACCGGGGAGCTGTTTTTT.

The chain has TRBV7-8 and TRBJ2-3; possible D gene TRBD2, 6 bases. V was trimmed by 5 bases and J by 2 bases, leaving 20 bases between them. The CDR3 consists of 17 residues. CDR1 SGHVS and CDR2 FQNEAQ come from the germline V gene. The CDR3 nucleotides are TGTGCCAGCAGCGAACCTAGCGTAGGTTATTCCACAGATACGCAGTATTTT. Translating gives CASSEPSVGYSTDTQYF.

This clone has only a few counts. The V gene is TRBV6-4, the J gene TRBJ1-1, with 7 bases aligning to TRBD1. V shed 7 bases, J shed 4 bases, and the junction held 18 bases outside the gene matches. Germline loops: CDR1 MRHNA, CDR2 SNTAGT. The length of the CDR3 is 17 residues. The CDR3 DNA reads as TGTGCCAGCAAGCCTTCGGGACAGCCGGGCGTGATCACTGAAGCTTTCTTT. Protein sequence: CASKPSGQPGVITEAFF.

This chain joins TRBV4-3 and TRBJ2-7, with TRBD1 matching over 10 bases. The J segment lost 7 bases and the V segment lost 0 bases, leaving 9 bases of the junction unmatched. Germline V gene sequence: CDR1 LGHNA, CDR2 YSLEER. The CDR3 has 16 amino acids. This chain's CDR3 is CASSQDRVTGGEEQYF. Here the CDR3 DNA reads TGCGCCAGCAGCCAAGATAGGGTGACAGGGGGCGAAGAGCAGTACTTC.

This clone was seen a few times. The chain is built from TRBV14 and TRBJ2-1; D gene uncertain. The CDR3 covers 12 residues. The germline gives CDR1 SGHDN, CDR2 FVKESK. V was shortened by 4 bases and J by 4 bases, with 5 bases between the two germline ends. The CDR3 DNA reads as TGTGCCAGCAGCCCCGAGTACAATGAGCAGTTCTTC. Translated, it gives CASSPEYNEQFF. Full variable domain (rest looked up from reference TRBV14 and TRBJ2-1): EAGVTQFPSHSVIEKGQTVTLRCDPISGHDNLYWYRRVMGKEIKFLLHFVKESKQDESGMPNNRFLAERTGGTYSTLKVQPAELEDSGVYFCASSPEYNEQFFGPGTRLTVL.

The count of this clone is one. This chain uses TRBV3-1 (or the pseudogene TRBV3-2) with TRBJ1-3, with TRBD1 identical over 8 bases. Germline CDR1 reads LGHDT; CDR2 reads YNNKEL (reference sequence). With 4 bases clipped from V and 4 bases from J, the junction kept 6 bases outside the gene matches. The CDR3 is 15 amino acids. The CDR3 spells CASSPGDRLGNTIYF. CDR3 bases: TGTGCCAGCAGCCCGGGGGACAGGCTAGGAAACACCATATATTTT.

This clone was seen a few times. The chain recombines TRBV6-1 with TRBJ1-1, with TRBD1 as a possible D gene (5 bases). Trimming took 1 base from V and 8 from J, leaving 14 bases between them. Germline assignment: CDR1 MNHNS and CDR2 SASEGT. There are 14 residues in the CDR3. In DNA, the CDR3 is TGTGCCAGCAGTGAAGTTATTGCAGGGAAGGAAGCTTTCTTT. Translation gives CASSEVIAGKEAFF.

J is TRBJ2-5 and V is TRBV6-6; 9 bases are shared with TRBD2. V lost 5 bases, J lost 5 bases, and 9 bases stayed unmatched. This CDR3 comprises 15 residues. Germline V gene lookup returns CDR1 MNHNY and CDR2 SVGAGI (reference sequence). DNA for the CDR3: TGTGCCAGCAGTCTAGCGGGGAGAGGGATGGAGACCCAGTACTTC. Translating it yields CASSLAGRGMETQYF.

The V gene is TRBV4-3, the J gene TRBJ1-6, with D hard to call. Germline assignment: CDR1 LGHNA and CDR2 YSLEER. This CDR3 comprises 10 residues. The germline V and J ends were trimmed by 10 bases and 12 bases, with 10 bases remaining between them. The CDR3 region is CATLREPLHF. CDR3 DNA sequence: TGCGCCACGCTGAGAGAACCCCTCCACTTT.